This T cell receptor (beta chain) derives from a study of early T cells in non-severe SARS-CoV-2 infection. Individual cDNA molecules were tagged with unique molecular identifiers, the study reported. One entry per CDR3 protein results from TCRdb running MiXCR on the 5' RACE reads. This table has approximately 70,000 distinct CDR3 sequences, about an eighth appearing once. This clonotype came up a few times. The antigen is unknown. Points from the study as a whole: Sequences matched to VDJdb favored anti-spike CD8 responses, while private and CD4 specificities were missed.

The CDR3 has 14 amino acids. V was pared by 2 bases and J by 2 bases, with 8 bases between. Germline CDR1 reads LGHNA; CDR2 reads YNFKEQ. Sequencing used whole blood, obtained at baseline. The clonotype comes from an adult who was a healthcare worker with PCR-confirmed SARS-CoV-2 infection or an uninfected control (not recorded which). The J gene is TRBJ2-3, the V gene TRBV4-2; no firm D call. In nucleotides, the CDR3 is TGTGCCAGCAGCCAAAGAACAAACACAGATACGCAGTATTTT. Translated: CASSQRTNTDTQYF.